What follows are 14 T cell receptor beta chains derived from one specimen sequenced in a study of cytomegalovirus exposure and HLA in healthy donors. The PCR contained 60 Vbeta and 13 Jbeta primers. Sequencing used immunoSEQ multiplex PCR; TCRdb keeps in-frame clones, though not all of them. This sample carries 120,000 to 150,000 clones, around four fifths of them seen once, and the ten largest clones take 2% to 2.5%. Input material: PBMCs. These receptors all stem from a man aged 25 to 40 in good health and CMV-seronegative.

This clone was seen only once. This rearrangement joins TRBV5-1 to TRBJ2-5; D is uncertain. The CDR3 loop spans 12 amino acids. The V gene lost 4 bases and the J gene lost 5 bases, with 9 bases spanning the gap. Germline lookup yields CDR1 SGHRS and CDR2 YFSETQ. CDR3 sequence: CASSLIGETQYF. CDR3 sequence (DNA): TGCGCCAGCAGCCTCATCGGGGAGACCCAGTACTTC.

The CDR3 loop is CASSSRRGGELFF. In nucleotides, the CDR3 is TGTGCCAGCAGCTCCCGTCGAGGCGGGGAGCTGTTTTTT. The V and J genes are TRBV7-2 and TRBJ2-2; no clear D. Germline-derived CDR1 and CDR2 are SGHTA and FQGNSA. V was pared by 4 bases and J by 7 bases, with 10 bases between. The CDR3 contains 13 residues. The variable domain in full, completed from reference TRBV7-2 and TRBJ2-2, reads GAGVSQSPSNKVTEKGKDVELRCDPISGHTALYWYRQSLGQGLEFLIYFQGNSAPDKSGLPSDRFSAERTGGSVSTLTIQRTQQEDSAVYLCASSSRRGGELFFGEGSRLTVL.

The chain carries TRBV11-2 and TRBJ1-1; D uncertain. Germline CDR1 is SGHAT and CDR2 is FQNNGV. The germline V and J ends were trimmed by 7 bases and 5 bases, with 20 bases remaining between them. The CDR3 is 15 residues long. CDR3 nucleotides: TGTGCCAGCACCACAGTACGCCAGCGAGGGACTGAAGCTTTCTTT. Protein: CASTTVRQRGTEAFF.

The DNA for the CDR3 is TGTGCCAGCAGCCTCGACGGGGGACGGCGTCAGCCCCAGCATTTT. Translation gives CASSLDGGRRQPQHF. The chain carries TRBV6-5 and TRBJ1-5, with TRBD1 as a possible D gene (5 bases). The germline V and J ends were trimmed by 6 bases and 6 bases, with 18 bases remaining between them. There are 15 residues in the CDR3. The germline gives CDR1 MNHEY, CDR2 SVGAGI.

This chain uses TRBV5-8 with TRBJ2-7, with 11 bases fitting TRBD2. The CDR3 is 15 amino acids. Losses at the gene ends were 4 bases for V and 5 bases for J; bases not matched to a gene: 8. Germline V gives CDR1 SGHTS, CDR2 YDEGEE. The CDR3 region is CASSVTSGSYHEQYF. The DNA of the CDR3 is TGTGCCAGCAGCGTCACTAGCGGGAGTTACCACGAGCAGTACTTC.

In DNA, the CDR3 is TGCAGCGTCCGACCGACTAGCGGGACCTACGAGCAGTACTTC. Its translation: CSVRPTSGTYEQYF. The chain recombines TRBV29-1 with TRBJ2-5, with TRBD2 matching over 11 bases. The J call could be wrong; TRBJ2-7 is a better fit for the DNA end. The CDR3 spans 14 residues. Germline V gives CDR1 SQVTM, CDR2 ANQGSEA.

V is TRBV29-1 and J is TRBJ2-3, with 7 bases matching TRBD2. CDR3 size: 12 residues. CDR1 is SQVTM, CDR2 ANQGSEA, per germline. The V and J ends lost 0 bases and 11 bases, in that order; junction bases with no gene match: 5. As DNA, the CDR3 is TGCAGCGTTGAAGATCGGGGGGTTGGGCAGTATTTT. This gives the protein CSVEDRGVGQYF.

The J gene is TRBJ1-2, the V gene TRBV15; D is undetermined. The CDR3 totals 14 residues. Germline V gene data show CDR1 as LNHNV and CDR2 as YYDKDF (reference sequence). V lost 3 bases to trimming and J lost 4 bases, with 12 bases between them. The CDR3 protein is CATSSGTGGYGYTF. The CDR3 nucleotides are TGTGCCACCAGCAGTGGCACGGGAGGCTATGGCTACACCTTC.

In nucleotides, the CDR3 is TGTGCCAGCAGAACGGGGGACTCTCACTGGGGCTACACCTTC. Translating it yields CASRTGDSHWGYTF. The chain is built from TRBV6-6 and TRBJ1-2; D is perhaps TRBD1 (5 bases). The V and J ends lost 6 bases and 8 bases respectively, with 19 bases between them. Germline V gene sequence: CDR1 MNHNY, CDR2 SVGAGI (reference sequence). There are 14 residues in the CDR3.

The chain carries TRBV6-5 and TRBJ2-7, with D possibly matching TRBD2 (5 bases). CDR1 and CDR2 (germline): MNHEY, SVGAGI. This CDR3 has 13 residues. Trimming cost V 5 bases and J 5 bases, with 13 bases left between them. For the CDR3, the DNA is TGTGCCAGCAGTCTGGACTTCGACCACGAGCAGTACTTC. The encoded protein is CASSLDFDHEQYF.

V usage is TRBV28 and J usage is TRBJ2-7; 10 bases are shared with TRBD1. The J segment lost 7 bases and the V segment lost 4 bases, leaving 10 bases of the junction unmatched. This CDR3 spans 15 amino acids. CDR1 and CDR2 from the germline V gene are MDHEN and SYDVKM. Here the CDR3 reads CASSSGGTGDREQYF. The CDR3 DNA sequence: TGTGCCAGCAGTTCCGGCGGGACAGGGGACAGGGAGCAGTACTTC.

The chain combines TRBV9 with TRBJ2-1, with 9 bases identical to TRBD2. The CDR3 covers 16 residues. Unmatched junction bases numbered 9, after V lost 3 bases and J lost 5 bases. Germline CDR1 is SGDLS and CDR2 is YYNGEE. The CDR3 nucleotides are TGTGCCAGCAGCGAGATAGCGGGAGTGAGGGACAATGAGCAGTTCTTC. Amino acids: CASSEIAGVRDNEQFF.

This clone was counted a single time. The CDR3 nucleotides read TGCGCCAGCAGCTTAGTAGCGGGCAACCAAGAGACCCAGTACTTC. Protein sequence: CASSLVAGNQETQYF. The chain has TRBV5-1 and TRBJ2-5, with 7 positions matching TRBD2. Per germline, CDR1 SGHRS and CDR2 YFSETQ. The CDR3 has 15 amino acids. V shed 2 bases, J shed 0 bases, and the junction held 4 bases outside the gene matches. The complete variable domain, with remaining parts taken from reference TRBV5-1 and TRBJ2-5, reads KAGVTQTPRYLIKTRGQQVTLSCSPISGHRSVSWYQQTPGQGLQFLFEYFSETQRNKGNFPGRFSGRQFSNSRSEMNVSTLELGDSALYLCASSLVAGNQETQYFGPGTRLLVL.

This clone was counted ten times or more. J is TRBJ1-5 and V is TRBV6-1; possible D gene TRBD1, 6 bases. The CDR3 is 15 residues long. Germline V gives CDR1 MNHNS, CDR2 SASEGT. The V end was cut by 0 bases, the J end by 2 bases, with 8 bases between. The CDR3 reads CASSEAPGGNQPQHF. The CDR3, as DNA: TGTGCCAGCAGTGAAGCGCCAGGGGGCAATCAGCCCCAGCATTTT.